The 21 T cell receptor beta chains in this list originate from one sample, sequenced in a study of regulatory T cells in long-lasting Graves disease. This sample's time point: persistent/refractory GD, antithyroid drugs over 5 years with positive TRAb. There was RNA extracted from PBMCs, and the TCR library was made from it. Arm-PCR of CDR3 regions with iRepertoire HTBI primers generated TCR beta libraries. TCRdb re-analysed the multiplex PCR reads in MiXCR, keeping a single row per CDR3 protein. The profile covers around 450,000 distinct CDR3 sequences, with about a fifth appearing a single time and around 7% taken by the ten largest. This specimen consisted of peripheral blood mononuclear cells (PBMCs), obtained when the disease was refractory, from a patient treated with antithyroid drugs. Receptors originate from a female donor with Graves disease.

This clonotype appeared a few times. The rearrangement uses TRBV19 and TRBJ1-5, with D perhaps TRBD1 (5 bases). CDR3 length: 14 amino acids. V lost 7 bases, J lost 0 bases, and 10 bases lay in between. Germline V CDR1 and CDR2: LNHDA, SQIVND (reference sequence). CDR3 in DNA: TGTGCCAGTACGGACACCAATAGCAATCAGCCCCAGCATTTT. Protein product: CASTDTNSNQPQHF.

This clonotype was seen at least ten times. This rearrangement joins TRBV27 to TRBJ2-7; D remains unclear. Germline V gene data show CDR1 as MNHEY and CDR2 as SMNVEV (reference sequence). V was trimmed by 6 bases and J by 6 bases, leaving 12 bases between them. The CDR3 sequence is 12 residues long. CDR3 sequence reads: CASSRTLGEQYF. The CDR3 DNA reads as TGTGCCAGCAGCCGGACCTTAGGCGAGCAGTACTTC.

This clonotype has a count of ten or more. The rearrangement joins TRBV28 to TRBJ1-2; D call uncertain. The CDR3 is 12 residues long. CDR1 and CDR2 from the germline V gene are MDHEN and SYDVKM. Deletions cut 6 bases from V and 3 bases from J, with 8 bases between. The CDR3 is CASRSGYYGYTF. The CDR3 nucleotides read TGTGCCAGCAGATCAGGATACTATGGCTACACCTTC.

This clonotype was recorded a few times. The chain recombines TRBV6-2 or TRBV6-3 with TRBJ1-2; D unclear. Trimming stripped 6 bases from V and 8 bases from J, with 16 bases between. Germline V lookup: CDR1 MNHEY, CDR2 SVGEGT. The CDR3 has 13 amino acids. This CDR3 is CASRTPESRGYTF. CDR3 sequence (DNA): TGTGCCAGCAGGACACCGGAGAGTCGCGGCTACACCTTC.

The chain has TRBV24-1 and TRBJ1-1, with a possible D match to TRBD1 (5 bases). Trimming removed 5 bases from V and 5 bases from J, with 11 bases in between. CDR1 and CDR2 from the germline V gene are KGHDR and SFDVKD. This CDR3 comprises 13 residues. The CDR3 DNA sequence: TGTGCCACCAGTGCTGCGTCAGGGACTGAAGCTTTCTTT. Translated: CATSAASGTEAFF.

This clonotype was observed a few times. The gene calls are TRBV29-1 and TRBJ1-4; TRBD1 aligns across 9 bases. Looked up from germline, CDR1 is SQVTM and CDR2 is ANQGSEA. The CDR3 has 16 residues. V shed 6 bases and J 2 bases; nucleotides not matched to a gene: 10. The CDR3 reads CSVQDRGAGTNEKLFF. Written as DNA, the CDR3 is TGCAGCGTCCAGGACAGGGGTGCTGGCACTAATGAAAAACTGTTTTTT.

The V call is TRBV11-2, the J call TRBJ1-1; 7 bases align to TRBD1. The V and J ends lost 1 base and 1 base, in that order; junction bases with no gene match: 3. CDR1 and CDR2 (germline): SGHAT, FQNNGV. The CDR3 covers 15 residues. The DNA of the CDR3 is TGTGCCAGCAGCTTAGGGGACAGACCGAACACTGAAGCTTTCTTT. Its translation: CASSLGDRPNTEAFF.

V and J are TRBV28 and TRBJ1-5; 8 positions match TRBD1. Losses at the gene ends were 1 base for V and 7 bases for J; bases not matched to a gene: 6. CDR1 MDHEN and CDR2 SYDVKM come from the germline V gene. This CDR3 is built from 15 residues. The CDR3 loop reads CASSLFGQGRQPQHF. CDR3 bases: TGTGCCAGCAGTTTATTCGGACAGGGTCGACAGCCCCAGCATTTT.

This clonotype was seen many times. This chain joins TRBV28 and TRBJ1-1; 7 nucleotides align to TRBD1. CDR1 and CDR2 from the germline V gene are MDHEN and SYDVKM. V dropped 4 bases and J dropped 4; count of bases not matched to a gene: 9. CDR3 size: 15 residues. The CDR3 here is CASSSPGGVSTEAFF. CDR3 nucleotide sequence: TGTGCCAGCAGTTCGCCAGGGGGAGTGAGCACTGAAGCTTTCTTT.

V usage is TRBV25-1 and J usage is TRBJ1-2, with D possibly TRBD1 on 6 matching bases. Germline V lookup: CDR1 MGHDK, CDR2 SYGVNS. V was trimmed by 7 bases and J by 7 bases, leaving 10 bases between them. The CDR3 is 11 amino acids. For the CDR3, the DNA is TGTGCCAGCAACGCAGGGGCTGGCTACACCTTC. This encodes CASNAGAGYTF.

The sample holds many counts of this clonotype. The CDR3 sequence: CASSLSQPGSPLHF. The CDR3 bases are TGTGCCAGCAGTTTATCGCAGCCTGGTTCACCCCTCCACTTT. This chain links TRBV28 with TRBJ1-6; no clear D gene. CDR3 size: 14 residues. CDR1 is MDHEN, CDR2 SYDVKM, per germline. The V end was cut by 1 base, the J end by 9 bases, with 10 bases between.

This clonotype was seen a handful of times. The gene calls are TRBV7-2 and TRBJ2-5; D gene unclear. This CDR3 has 17 amino acids. CDR1 and CDR2 (germline): SGHTA, FQGNSA. Trimming pared 1 base from V and 1 base from J, leaving 16 bases between. The CDR3 DNA is TGTGCCAGCAGCTTAGGTGTGAGTGTGCGGCCCCAAGAGACCCAGTACTTC. Translated: CASSLGVSVRPQETQYF.

This clonotype showed up many times. The chain couples TRBV12-3 or TRBV12-4 to TRBJ1-4; D call uncertain. Trimming left V 6 bases short and J 6 bases short, with 14 bases between. The CDR3 length is 14 residues. This CDR3 reads CASRTGRSHEKLFF. CDR3 DNA sequence: TGTGCCAGCAGGACGGGCAGGTCCCATGAAAAACTGTTTTTT.

In its sample, this clonotype was seen a few times. V usage is TRBV29-1 and J usage is TRBJ1-2, with 8 positions matching TRBD1. Germline V gives CDR1 SQVTM, CDR2 ANQGSEA. J gave up 7 bases and V 0 bases, and 4 bases lay outside the gene matches. The CDR3 is 13 residues long. The CDR3 loop is CSVEETGVRGYTF. CDR3 bases: TGCAGCGTTGAAGAGACAGGGGTGCGTGGCTACACCTTC.

This clonotype was found a few times. J is TRBJ2-5 and V is TRBV29-1, with 10 nucleotides matching TRBD2. CDR3 length: 15 residues. V was pared by 1 base and J by 5 bases, with 7 bases of the junction left unmatched. Germline CDR1 SQVTM, CDR2 ANQGSEA. In DNA, the CDR3 is TGCAGCGTTGAAGGAGTAGCGGGAGGACCTGAGACCCAGTACTTC. Amino acid sequence: CSVEGVAGGPETQYF. Full variable domain (missing parts from reference TRBV29-1 and TRBJ2-5): SAVISQKPSRDICQRGTSLTIQCQVDSQVTMMFWYRQQPGQSLTLIATANQGSEATYESGFVIDKFPISRPNLTFSTLTVSNMSPEDSSIYLCSVEGVAGGPETQYFGPGTRLLVL.

V and J are TRBV29-1 and TRBJ2-7, with 12 bases fitting TRBD1. CDR1 and CDR2 from the germline V gene are SQVTM and ANQGSEA. The CDR3 is 13 residues long. The trim removed 6 bases at V and 5 bases at J, leaving 5 bases unmatched. The CDR3 DNA reads as TGCAGCGTCGATGGGACAGGGGGCCACGAGCAGTACTTC. Residues: CSVDGTGGHEQYF.

The table lists this clonotype with many counts. The chain has TRBV28 and TRBJ2-2; 8 bases match TRBD1. The V gene's germline CDR1 is MDHEN and CDR2 SYDVKM. J gave up 6 bases and V 4 bases, and 4 bases lay outside the gene matches. The CDR3 is 14 residues long. The DNA for the CDR3 is TGTGCCAGCAGTTCCACGACAGGGGCCGGGGAGCTGTTTTTT. Protein: CASSSTTGAGELFF.

This chain joins TRBV19 and TRBJ1-2; 7 bases are shared with TRBD1. V was clipped by 5 bases and J by 6 bases; unmatched bases: 12. CDR1 LNHDA and CDR2 SQIVND come from the germline V gene (reference sequence). The CDR3 contains 15 residues. The CDR3 DNA is TGTGCCAGTAGTTCTACCGGCGGGACAGTCCATGGCTACACCTTC. Encoded protein: CASSSTGGTVHGYTF.

At least ten counts were recorded for this clonotype. V usage is TRBV28 and J usage is TRBJ1-2, with D possibly being TRBD1 (6 bases). Trimming shortened V by 5 bases and J by 4 bases, and 14 bases separated the two germline ends. This CDR3 is 14 amino acids long. In germline, CDR1 is MDHEN, CDR2 SYDVKM. The CDR3 DNA reads TGTGCCAGCAGTGGGAGTTGGGGGGCCTATGGCTACACCTTC. It codes for CASSGSWGAYGYTF.

This clonotype was found a few times. CDR3: CSAVIGGLGQPQHF. The CDR3 nucleotides read TGCAGTGCCGTAATCGGGGGTCTAGGGCAGCCCCAGCATTTT. V usage is TRBV20-1 and J usage is TRBJ1-5, with TRBD1 as a possible D gene (5 bases). The CDR3 spans 14 residues. Trimming pared 6 bases from V and 7 bases from J, leaving 19 bases between. Germline V gives CDR1 DFQATT, CDR2 SNEGSKA (reference sequence).

This clonotype showed up just a few times. The chain uses TRBV19 and TRBJ1-1, with D perhaps TRBD1 (5 bases). Germline V gene data show CDR1 as LNHDA and CDR2 as SQIVND (reference sequence). The CDR3 runs 14 residues. Deletions cut 5 bases from V and 3 bases from J, with 13 bases between. This chain's CDR3 is CASSYGGEYTEAFF. DNA of the CDR3: TGTGCCAGTAGTTATGGGGGGGAATACACTGAAGCTTTCTTT.